The 26 T cell receptor beta chains given below trace back to one sample, sequenced in a study of cytomegalovirus exposure and HLA in healthy donors. 13 Jbeta primers and 60 Vbeta primers were used for the PCR. TCRdb keeps only in-frame clones here, not all; method: immunoSEQ multiplex PCR. This sample has around 100,000 clones, with 80% to 90% found just once. The specimen was PBMCs. Receptor source: a young man in good health and CMV-seropositive.

There are a few counts of this clone. The V gene is TRBV5-4, the J gene TRBJ1-1, with D unclear. The V gene's germline CDR1 is SGHNT and CDR2 YYREEE (reference sequence). Trimming took 6 bases from V and 4 from J, leaving 10 bases between them. There are 12 residues in the CDR3. The CDR3 here is CASNLEGTEAFF. The CDR3 bases are TGTGCCAGCAACCTAGAAGGCACTGAAGCTTTCTTT.

The J gene is TRBJ1-4, the V gene TRBV30, with 10 bases aligning to TRBD1. There are 13 residues in the CDR3. Germline loops: CDR1 GTSNPN, CDR2 SVGIG (reference sequence). Losses at the gene ends were 2 bases for V and 9 bases for J; bases not matched to a gene: 3. CDR3 region: CAWSRTGGKKLFF. CDR3 bases: TGTGCCTGGAGTCGGACAGGGGGGAAAAAACTGTTTTTT.

The rearrangement joins TRBV15 to TRBJ2-7; maybe TRBD2 (6 bases). The germline gives CDR1 LNHNV, CDR2 YYDKDF (reference sequence). The V end lost 3 bases, the J end lost 0 bases, and 18 bases lay between the germline ends. This CDR3 is built from 17 residues. The DNA of the CDR3 is TGTGCCACCAGCAGCCCCTCGACTAGAAGGAGCTCCTACGAGCAGTACTTC. This codes for CATSSPSTRRSSYEQYF.

The chain joins TRBV5-1 to TRBJ2-7; 8 nucleotides agree with TRBD2. This CDR3 contains 15 residues. CDR1 is SGHRS, CDR2 YFSETQ, per germline. The trim removed 0 bases at V and 3 bases at J, leaving 5 bases unmatched. CDR3 bases: TGCGCCAGCAGCTTGGAGCGGGAGTGGATCTACGAGCAGTACTTC. Amino acids: CASSLEREWIYEQYF.

This chain links TRBV28 with TRBJ2-7; 9 bases map to TRBD1. The CDR3 spans 14 residues. V gave up 4 bases and J gave up 2 bases; unmatched junction bases: 3. The germline V gene encodes CDR1 MDHEN and CDR2 SYDVKM. CDR3 nucleotide sequence: TGTGCCAGCAGTTCGGGACAGGGCCCCTACGAGCAGTACTTC. It codes for CASSSGQGPYEQYF.

The gene calls are TRBV14 and TRBJ2-2; possible D gene TRBD1, 6 bases. Deletions cut 1 base from V and 3 bases from J, with 9 bases between. Germline V gives CDR1 SGHDN, CDR2 FVKESK. CDR3 length equals 15 residues. The CDR3 sequence is CASSQVAGDTGELFF. The CDR3 nucleotides are TGTGCCAGCAGCCAAGTTGCAGGGGACACCGGGGAGCTGTTTTTT.

The table lists this clone with a few counts. The gene calls are TRBV7-8 and TRBJ2-1; 7 bases agree with TRBD2. This CDR3 comprises 16 residues. J gave up 8 bases and V 1 base, and 11 bases lay outside the gene matches. The germline V gene encodes CDR1 SGHVS and CDR2 FQNEAQ. The CDR3 nucleotides read TGTGCCAGCAGCTTAGAGGGAGGGAGGGTTTTCGATGAGCAGTTCTTC. Translated, it gives CASSLEGGRVFDEQFF.

The chain employs TRBV11-2 and TRBJ1-2; TRBD1 aligns across 12 bases. The germline CDR1 and CDR2 sequences are SGHAT and FQNNGV. The junction had 7 bases not matched to a gene; V was cut back by 4 bases and J by 4 bases. The CDR3 consists of 16 residues. The CDR3 reads CASSWDRGLAGYGYTF. The CDR3 DNA reads as TGTGCCAGCAGCTGGGACAGGGGGCTAGCGGGCTATGGCTACACCTTC.

The chain couples TRBV6-6 to TRBJ1-1; D uncertain. Germline CDR1 reads MNHNY; CDR2 reads SVGAGI (reference sequence). This CDR3 comprises 14 residues. The CDR3: CAIGSSGLGTEAFF. CDR3 in DNA: TGTGCTATCGGGTCGTCCGGATTGGGCACTGAAGCTTTCTTT.

This clone showed up just once. The rearrangement links TRBV25-1 to TRBJ2-1, with 8 bases matching TRBD2. CDR1 is MGHDK, CDR2 SYGVNS, per germline. V shed 5 bases and J 8 bases; nucleotides not matched to a gene: 11. The length of the CDR3 is 15 residues. The CDR3 DNA sequence: TGTGCCAGCAGTACTCCGGGACTAGAAGGGTATGAGCAGTTCTTC. This sequence encodes CASSTPGLEGYEQFF.

This clone was seen only once. The chain uses TRBV27 and TRBJ2-5, with 8 bases identical to TRBD2. The J call is doubtful: the DNA matches TRBJ2-7 better. CDR3 size: 14 residues. CDR1 is MNHEY, CDR2 SMNVEV, per germline (reference sequence). In DNA form, the CDR3 reads TGTGCCAGCAGACTCAGCGGGAGTCCCCACGAGCAGTACTTC. Protein sequence: CASRLSGSPHEQYF.

J is TRBJ2-6 and V is TRBV5-1; D call uncertain. Germline-derived CDR1 and CDR2 are SGHRS and YFSETQ. The CDR3 is 18 amino acids. Trimming cost V 0 bases and J 2 bases, with 15 bases left between them. The CDR3 sequence is CASSLAPRGEPGANVLTF. The CDR3 nucleotides are TGCGCCAGCAGCTTGGCCCCCCGAGGTGAGCCTGGGGCCAACGTCCTGACTTTC.

The chain recombines TRBV27 with TRBJ1-5, with D maybe TRBD1 (5 bases). The V end was cut by 4 bases, the J end by 1 base, with 14 bases between. The germline gives CDR1 MNHEY, CDR2 SMNVEV (reference sequence). The CDR3 contains 16 residues. Here the CDR3 DNA reads TGTGCCAGCAGTTCCCCCGGGGGATTGAGCAATCAGCCCCAGCATTTT. It specifies CASSSPGGLSNQPQHF.

V usage is TRBV6-5 and J usage is TRBJ1-3; tentatively, D is TRBD1 (6 bases). This CDR3 is 15 amino acids long. The germline V gene encodes CDR1 MNHEY and CDR2 SVGAGI. V was shortened by 5 bases and J by 5 bases, with 16 bases between the two germline ends. CDR3 region: CASSTRSQGRNTIYF. CDR3 DNA sequence: TGTGCCAGCAGTACCCGCTCACAGGGTAGAAACACCATATATTTT.

The chain couples TRBV5-1 to TRBJ2-5; 9 bases are shared with TRBD1. The DNA end favors TRBJ2-7, so the J call may be wrong. Germline V gene lookup returns CDR1 SGHRS and CDR2 YFSETQ. This CDR3 has 15 residues. In DNA, the CDR3 is TGCGCCAGCCGAGCCGGGACAGGGTTTACCTACGAGCAGTACTTC. Translated, it gives CASRAGTGFTYEQYF.

The chain has TRBV5-1 and TRBJ1-1; 8 bases agree with TRBD1. CDR1 SGHRS and CDR2 YFSETQ come from the germline V gene. V shed 2 bases and J 3 bases; nucleotides not matched to a gene: 9. The CDR3 is made up of 16 amino acids. The CDR3 is CASSFQGARGDTEAFF. The CDR3 DNA follows: TGCGCCAGCAGCTTCCAGGGGGCGCGGGGTGACACTGAAGCTTTCTTT.

This clone has only a few counts. The chain joins TRBV7-9 to TRBJ2-3, with 10 bases fitting TRBD2. The length of the CDR3 is 19 residues. Germline CDR1 SEHNR, CDR2 FQNEAQ (reference sequence). The V and J ends lost 5 bases and 5 bases, in that order; junction bases with no gene match: 19. The CDR3 loop reads CASSPRTLGEREGLDTQYF. The CDR3 region has the DNA TGTGCCAGCAGCCCCAGGACCCTTGGGGAGCGGGAGGGCCTAGATACGCAGTATTTT.

This clone was recorded a few times. This chain uses TRBV7-6 with TRBJ1-3, with D possibly matching TRBD1 (6 bases). Trimming cost V 10 bases and J 4 bases, with 14 bases left between them. Germline V gene sequence: CDR1 SGHVS, CDR2 FNYEAQ. CDR3 length equals 13 residues. CDR3 bases: TGTGCCATCAACGACAGGTCCGGAAACACCATATATTTT. This codes for CAINDRSGNTIYF.

The CDR3 loop reads CASSVTGTETSGNTIYF. The CDR3 DNA reads TGTGCCAGCAGCGTCACCGGGACAGAAACCTCTGGAAACACCATATATTTT. The rearrangement uses TRBV7-2 and TRBJ1-3; 7 bases line up with TRBD1. This CDR3 spans 17 amino acids. Germline assignment: CDR1 SGHTA and CDR2 FQGNSA. With V trimmed by 5 bases and J by 0 bases, 10 bases remained unmatched.

The rearrangement uses TRBV30 and TRBJ1-3; D is uncertain. Germline values: CDR1 GTSNPN, CDR2 SVGIG (reference sequence). Trimming took 0 bases from V and 0 from J, leaving 6 bases between them. The CDR3 loop spans 14 amino acids. The CDR3, as DNA: TGTGCCTGGAGTGTAAGCGTCTCTGGAAACACCATATATTTT. Its translation is CAWSVSVSGNTIYF.

This chain links TRBV4-3 with TRBJ2-3; 7 nucleotides line up with TRBD2. Germline CDR1 and CDR2: LGHNA and YSLEER. V lost 2 bases, J lost 3 bases, and 11 bases stayed unmatched. The CDR3 sequence is 17 residues long. The CDR3 nucleotides are TGCGCCAGCAGCCAAACGTCCGGGAGGAGTAGGACAGATACGCAGTATTTT. This gives the protein CASSQTSGRSRTDTQYF.

This rearrangement joins TRBV12-5 to TRBJ2-1, with D unclear. The CDR3 consists of 14 residues. The germline V and J ends were trimmed by 6 bases and 0 bases, with 9 bases remaining between them. Germline lookup yields CDR1 LGHNT and CDR2 FRNRAP. The CDR3 reads CASGPDGSYNEQFF. CDR3 DNA sequence: TGTGCTAGTGGCCCAGATGGCTCCTACAATGAGCAGTTCTTC. Full variable domain (outside the CDR3, taken from reference TRBV12-5 and TRBJ2-1): DARVTQTPRHKVTEMGQEVTMRCQPILGHNTVFWYRQTMMQGLELLAYFRNRAPLDDSGMPKDRFSAEMPDATLATLKIQPSEPRDSAVYFCASGPDGSYNEQFFGPGTRLTVL.

The gene calls are TRBV14 and TRBJ1-6; D is ambiguous. The V end lost 1 base, the J end lost 9 bases, and 10 bases lay between the germline ends. This CDR3 region has 14 residues. Germline lookup yields CDR1 SGHDN and CDR2 FVKESK. This CDR3 reads CASSQVREGSPLHF. CDR3 nucleotides: TGTGCCAGCAGCCAAGTAAGGGAGGGTTCACCCCTCCACTTT.

The chain links TRBV2 to TRBJ2-5, with a possible D match to TRBD1 (5 bases). CDR1 is SNHLY and CDR2 is FYNNEI in the germline V gene. The V end lost 4 bases, the J end lost 1 base, and 13 bases lay between the germline ends. The CDR3 is made up of 15 amino acids. CDR3 protein: CASSAQTVSQETQYF. For the CDR3, the DNA is TGTGCCAGCAGTGCCCAGACAGTGTCCCAAGAGACCCAGTACTTC.

The genes are TRBV18 and TRBJ2-3; no definite D call. Between the trimmed V and J ends, which lost 4 bases and 4 bases, there was a span of 9 bases. Germline-derived CDR1 and CDR2 are KGHSH and LQKENI. This CDR3 comprises 13 residues. CDR3 region: CASSLRLSDTQYF. The CDR3 bases are TGTGCCAGCTCACTACGACTTTCAGATACGCAGTATTTT.

This chain uses TRBV6-5 with TRBJ1-4; D ambiguous. The CDR3 consists of 15 residues. Deletions cut 5 bases from V and 1 base from J, with 11 bases between. Per the germline V gene, CDR1 is MNHEY and CDR2 is SVGAGI. This chain's CDR3 is CASSALGGTNEKLFF. DNA for the CDR3: TGTGCCAGCAGTGCGCTGGGAGGAACTAATGAAAAACTGTTTTTT.